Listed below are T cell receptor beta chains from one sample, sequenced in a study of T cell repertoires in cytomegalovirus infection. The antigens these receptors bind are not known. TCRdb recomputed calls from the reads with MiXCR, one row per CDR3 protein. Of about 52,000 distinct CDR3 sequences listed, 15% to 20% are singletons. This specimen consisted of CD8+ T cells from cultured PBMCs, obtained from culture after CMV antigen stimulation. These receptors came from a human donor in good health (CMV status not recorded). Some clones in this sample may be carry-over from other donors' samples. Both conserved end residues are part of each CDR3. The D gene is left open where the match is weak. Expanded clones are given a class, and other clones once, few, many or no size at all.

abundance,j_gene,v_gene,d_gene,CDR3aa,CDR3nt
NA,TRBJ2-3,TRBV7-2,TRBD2,CASSSRGGVTDTQYF,TGTGCCAGCAGCTCCCGGGGGGGGGTAACAGATACGCAGTATTTT
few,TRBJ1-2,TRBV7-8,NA,CASSPAWNYGYTF,TGTGCCAGCAGCCCCGCCTGGAACTATGGCTACACCTTC
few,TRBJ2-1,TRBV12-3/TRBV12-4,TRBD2,CASRGDGLGSYNEQFF,TGTGCCAGCAGGGGAGACGGACTAGGCTCCTACAATGAGCAGTTCTTC
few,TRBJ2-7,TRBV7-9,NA,CASSLGDYEQYF,TGTGCCAGCAGCTTAGGAGACTACGAGCAGTACTTC
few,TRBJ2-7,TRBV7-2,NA,CASWGGYEQYF,TGTGCCAGTTGGGGCGGCTACGAGCAGTACTTC
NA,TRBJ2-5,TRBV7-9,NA,CASSPSGGARETQYF,TGTGCCAGCAGCCCCTCGGGCGGGGCGCGGGAGACCCAGTACTTC
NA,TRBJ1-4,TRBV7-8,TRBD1,CASSFQPGQLNEKLFF,TGTGCCAGCAGCTTTCAACCGGGACAGCTTAATGAAAAACTGTTTTTT
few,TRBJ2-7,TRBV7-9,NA,CASSLAGRSYEQYF,TGTGCCAGCAGCTTAGCGGGACGGAGCTACGAGCAGTACTTC
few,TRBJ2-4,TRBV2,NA,CANRDSNIQYF,TGTGCCAACCGGGACTCTAACATTCAGTACTTC
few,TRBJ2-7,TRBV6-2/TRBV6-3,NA,CASSYSVYEQYF,TGTGCCAGCAGTTACTCGGTCTACGAGCAGTACTTC
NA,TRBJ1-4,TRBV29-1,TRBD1,CSGADRGEEKLFF,TGCAGCGGGGCGGACAGGGGCGAGGAAAAACTGTTTTTT
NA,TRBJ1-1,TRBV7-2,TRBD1,CASSLSTPGQGLILAFF,TGTGCCAGCAGCTTAAGTACACCGGGACAGGGGTTAATTTTAGCTTTCTTT
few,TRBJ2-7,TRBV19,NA,CASSPQGVSSYEQYF,TGTGCCAGTAGCCCACAGGGAGTTTCTTCCTACGAGCAGTACTTC
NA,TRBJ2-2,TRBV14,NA,CASSQEPGELFF,TGTGCCAGCAGCCAAGAACCCGGGGAGCTGTTTTTT
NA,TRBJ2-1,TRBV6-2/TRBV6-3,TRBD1,CASSYPGQAVNEQFF,TGTGCCAGCAGTTACCCGGGACAGGCAGTTAATGAGCAGTTCTTC
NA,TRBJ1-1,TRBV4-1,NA,CASSPGLTEAFF,TGCGCCAGCAGCCCCGGGCTTACTGAAGCTTTCTTT
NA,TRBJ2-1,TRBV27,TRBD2,CASSSQLAVSSYNEQFF,TGTGCCAGCAGCTCACAACTAGCGGTGAGCTCCTACAATGAGCAGTTCTTC
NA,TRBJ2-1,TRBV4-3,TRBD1,CASSQAGTGGYEQFF,TGCGCCAGCAGCCAAGCCGGGACAGGGGGATATGAGCAGTTCTTC
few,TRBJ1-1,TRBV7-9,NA,CASSPPAGSTEAFF,TGTGCCAGCAGCCCCCCCGCAGGTTCCACTGAAGCTTTCTTT
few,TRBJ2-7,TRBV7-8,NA,CASSLEPSSYEQYF,TGTGCCAGCAGCTTAGAACCGAGTTCGTACGAGCAGTACTTC
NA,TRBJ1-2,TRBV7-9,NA,CASSPGNGVYGYTF,TGTGCCAGCAGCCCCGGTAACGGTGTCTATGGCTACACCTTC
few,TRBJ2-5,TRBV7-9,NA,CASSSSFLETQYF,TGTGCCAGCAGCTCTTCTTTCCTTGAGACCCAGTACTTC
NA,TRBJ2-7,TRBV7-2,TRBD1,CASSRGQPYEQYF,TGTGCCAGCAGCCGGGGACAGCCCTACGAGCAGTACTTC
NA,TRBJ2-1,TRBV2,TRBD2,CATESLAGGILRTFNEQFF,TGTGCCACAGAGTCTCTAGCGGGGGGTATCCTTAGGACATTCAATGAGCAGTTCTTC
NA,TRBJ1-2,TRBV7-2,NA,CASSPRRGYNYGYTF,TGTGCCAGCAGCCCCCGGAGAGGTTATAACTATGGCTACACCTTC
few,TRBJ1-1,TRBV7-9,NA,CASSNLDTEAFF,TGTGCCAGCAGTAACCTGGACACTGAAGCTTTCTTT